The sequence of this TCR beta chain was determined in a study of T-cell memory formation after mild COVID-19. Study context: Clustering of TCRs was largely donor specific. Study-wide points: Pre-infection memory showed some responding clones, and this suggested that cross-reactive memory joined.

The germline CDR1 and CDR2 sequences are ENHRY and SYGVKD. There are 11 residues in the CDR3. V shed 10 bases and J shed 5 bases, with 11 bases lying between them. TCRdb re-derived calls from the 5' RACE reads in MiXCR, one entry per CDR3 protein. The table has 400,000 or so distinct CDR3 sequences, approximately 20% seen once. About this clonotype: Its antigen is unidentified.

The rearrangement links TRBV10-3 to TRBJ1-1; weak D call: TRBD1 (6 bases). The clonotype was recovered from an adult woman who had mild COVID-19 (a few samples of this study predate the infection). Cell type and time point are not known. Sequences were obtained from PBMCs or a T cell subset sorted from them (not recorded which). CDR3 sequence reads: CASARGTEAFF. Written as DNA, the CDR3 is TGTGCCAGCGCCAGGGGAACTGAAGCTTTCTTT.